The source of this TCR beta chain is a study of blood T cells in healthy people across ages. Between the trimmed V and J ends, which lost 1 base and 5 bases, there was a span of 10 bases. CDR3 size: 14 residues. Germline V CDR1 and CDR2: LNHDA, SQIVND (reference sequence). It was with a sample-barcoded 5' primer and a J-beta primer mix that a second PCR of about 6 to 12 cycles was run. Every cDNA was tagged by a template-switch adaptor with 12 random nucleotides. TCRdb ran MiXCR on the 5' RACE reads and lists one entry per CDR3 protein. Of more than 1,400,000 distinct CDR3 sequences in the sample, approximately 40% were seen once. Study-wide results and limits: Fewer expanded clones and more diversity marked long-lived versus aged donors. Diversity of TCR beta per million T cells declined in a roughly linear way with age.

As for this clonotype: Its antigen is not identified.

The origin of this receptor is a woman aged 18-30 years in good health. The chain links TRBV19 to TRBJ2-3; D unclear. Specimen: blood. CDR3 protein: CASSIVPRGDTQYF. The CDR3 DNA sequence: TGTGCCAGTAGTATAGTACCCAGAGGAGATACGCAGTATTTT.